These 30 T cell receptor beta chains were all obtained from the same sample, sequenced in a study of cytomegalovirus exposure and HLA in healthy donors. PCR was performed using 60 Vbeta and 13 Jbeta primers. Assay: immunoSEQ multiplex PCR; the TCRdb copy retains only in-frame clones and omits some. The repertoire has fewer than 130,000 clones, approximately 80% of them found once; the top ten carry roughly 6%. The sequenced sample was PBMCs. The origin of the receptors is a man under 40 in good health and CMV-seropositive.

The chain is built from TRBV2 and TRBJ1-2, with 9 positions matching TRBD1. This CDR3 has 15 residues. V dropped 8 bases and J dropped 8; count of bases not matched to a gene: 15. Per the germline V gene, CDR1 is SNHLY and CDR2 is FYNNEI. The CDR3 sequence: CASLRDRDVLKGYTF. For the CDR3, the DNA is TGTGCCAGCCTCCGGGACAGGGATGTGTTAAAAGGCTACACCTTC.

V usage is TRBV6-1 and J usage is TRBJ2-7; maybe TRBD1 (6 bases). This CDR3 contains 13 residues. CDR1 is MNHNS and CDR2 is SASEGT in the germline V gene. The ends were cut back, 6 bases at V and 5 bases at J, with 14 bases in the middle. CDR3 sequence (DNA): TGTGCCAGCAGCCCATACAGGGTCCACGAGCAGTACTTC. Its translation: CASSPYRVHEQYF.

The chain has TRBV5-1 and TRBJ2-2, with a weak D call TRBD1 (6 bases). Trimming removed 0 bases from V and 1 base from J, with 13 bases in between. The germline CDR1 and CDR2 sequences are SGHRS and YFSETQ. The CDR3 has 17 residues. CDR3 region: CASSLGGTPLNTGELFF. In DNA form, the CDR3 reads TGCGCCAGCAGCTTGGGAGGGACACCACTGAACACCGGGGAGCTGTTTTTT.

J is TRBJ2-1 and V is TRBV6-5; D is unresolved. Germline CDR1 and CDR2: MNHEY and SVGAGI. This CDR3 region has 14 residues. Trimming pared 0 bases from V and 4 bases from J, leaving 7 bases between. CDR3 nucleotides: TGTGCCAGCAGTTACTCGAACCGGTACAATGAGCAGTTCTTC. Translating gives CASSYSNRYNEQFF.

The chain carries TRBV30 and TRBJ2-5, with D tentatively TRBD1 (6 bases). The DNA end is a closer match to TRBJ2-7, so the J assignment may be wrong. This CDR3 is built from 13 residues. Germline loops: CDR1 GTSNPN, CDR2 SVGIG (reference sequence). The CDR3 region is CAWSNRVEREQYF. The CDR3 coding sequence is TGTGCCTGGAGTAACAGGGTTGAGCGCGAGCAGTACTTC.

This clone was seen more than once but under ten times. The J gene is TRBJ1-1, the V gene TRBV6-6; 9 bases match TRBD1. Germline V gene lookup returns CDR1 MNHNY and CDR2 SVGAGI (reference sequence). Trimming cost V 6 bases and J 7 bases; bases outside gene matches: 9. The CDR3 is made up of 14 amino acids. CDR3: CASSFGTGRGEAFF. CDR3 DNA: TGTGCCAGCAGCTTCGGGACAGGGAGAGGTGAAGCTTTCTTT.

This chain connects TRBV27 to TRBJ2-1; D is perhaps TRBD2 (6 bases). Trimming cost V 2 bases and J 1 base, with 6 bases left between them. CDR3 length equals 14 residues. The germline V gene has CDR1 MNHEY and CDR2 SMNVEV (reference sequence). DNA for the CDR3: TGTGCCAGCAGTTTAGGGGGGTCCTACAATGAGCAGTTCTTC. This translates into CASSLGGSYNEQFF.

The chain carries TRBV2 and TRBJ2-2; 12 bases line up with TRBD2. Germline CDR1 reads SNHLY; CDR2 reads FYNNEI. Trimming removed 10 bases from V and 0 bases from J; junction bases left unmatched: 15. The CDR3 is 19 residues long. The CDR3 DNA is TGTGCCACCGAAGGGGGGCCTAGCGGGGGGGTAGCGAACACCGGGGAGCTGTTTTTT. Its protein is CATEGGPSGGVANTGELFF.

The chain recombines TRBV4-1 with TRBJ1-1; 9 bases line up with TRBD1. This CDR3 comprises 16 residues. Germline V gene lookup returns CDR1 MGHRA and CDR2 YSYEKL. The ends lost 0 bases at V and 5 bases at J; junction bases unmatched: 7. DNA of the CDR3: TGCGCCAGCAGCCAAGATACGATGACAGGGGGGACTGAAGCTTTCTTT. This sequence encodes CASSQDTMTGGTEAFF.

This chain links TRBV4-2 with TRBJ2-7, with 14 bases fitting TRBD2. The CDR3 length is 17 residues. J gave up 0 bases and V 0 bases, and 1 base lay outside the gene matches. The germline CDR1 and CDR2 sequences are LGHNA and YNFKEQ. CDR3: CASSQETSGGVSYEQYF. The CDR3 region has the DNA TGTGCCAGCAGCCAAGAGACTAGCGGGGGGGTCTCCTACGAGCAGTACTTC.

This sequence joins TRBV5-1 and TRBJ2-1; TRBD2 matches 7 bases. Germline values: CDR1 SGHRS, CDR2 YFSETQ. The CDR3 is made up of 14 amino acids. The V gene end was trimmed by 2 bases and the J gene end by 6 bases; junction bases not matched to a gene: 5. The CDR3 bases are TGCGCCAGCAGCTTAAGGCGGGGGTTCAATGAGCAGTTCTTC. Its translation: CASSLRRGFNEQFF. The full variable domain, completed using reference TRBV5-1 and TRBJ2-1, is KAGVTQTPRYLIKTRGQQVTLSCSPISGHRSVSWYQQTPGQGLQFLFEYFSETQRNKGNFPGRFSGRQFSNSRSEMNVSTLELGDSALYLCASSLRRGFNEQFFGPGTRLTVL.

V is TRBV7-3 and J is TRBJ2-5; possible D gene TRBD1, 6 bases. The CDR3 is 15 residues long. Trimming pared 2 bases from V and 5 bases from J, leaving 15 bases between. In germline, CDR1 is SGHTA, CDR2 FQGTGA. The CDR3 spells CASSLGTGRWETQYF. CDR3 in DNA: TGTGCCAGCAGCTTAGGTACAGGGCGTTGGGAGACCCAGTACTTC.

The chain uses TRBV5-8 and TRBJ2-7; a weak D match, TRBD2 (5 bases). The germline CDR1 and CDR2 sequences are SGHTS and YDEGEE. Trimming removed 5 bases at V and 3 bases at J, with 15 bases between. The CDR3 totals 14 residues. The CDR3 protein is CASRSRGLYYEQYF. In DNA, the CDR3 is TGTGCCAGCAGATCTCGCGGACTGTACTACGAGCAGTACTTC.

This chain joins TRBV2 and TRBJ2-5, with 10 bases lining up with TRBD1. V shed 8 bases and J 6 bases; nucleotides not matched to a gene: 3. The germline CDR1 and CDR2 sequences are SNHLY and FYNNEI. The CDR3 covers 12 residues. The CDR3 sequence: CASGQGVQTQYF. CDR3 coding DNA: TGTGCCAGCGGACAGGGGGTACAGACCCAGTACTTC.

The chain uses TRBV12-5 and TRBJ2-3, with D unclear. Deletions cut 7 bases from V and 0 bases from J, with 20 bases between. The CDR3 is 17 residues long. In germline, CDR1 is LGHNT, CDR2 FRNRAP. The CDR3 sequence is CASALLKKELSTDTQYF. The CDR3 nucleotides read TGTGCTAGTGCCCTACTAAAAAAGGAGTTGAGCACAGATACGCAGTATTTT.

This rearrangement joins TRBV6-1 to TRBJ2-5, with D unresolved. The CDR3 has 13 amino acids. CDR1 is MNHNS and CDR2 is SASEGT in the germline V gene. Deletions cut 1 base from V and 4 bases from J, with 7 bases between. CDR3 nucleotide sequence: TGTGCCAGCAGTGAAGGACACAGAGAGACCCAGTACTTC. Translating gives CASSEGHRETQYF.

Remarks on this clone: An end of the junction differs from the germline gene, which may be a read error. The chain joins TRBV2 to TRBJ2-5; possibly TRBD2 for D (6 bases). Germline assignment: CDR1 SNHLY and CDR2 FYNNEI. The CDR3 runs 14 residues. The CDR3 region is CASSGGVSGETQYF. The CDR3 DNA reads as TGTGCCAGCAGTGGTGGGGTTTCGGGAGAGACTCAGTACTTC.

The rearrangement links TRBV29-1 to TRBJ1-4; D is unclear. Germline CDR1 and CDR2: SQVTM and ANQGSEA. With 4 bases removed from V and 4 bases from J, the gap between germline ends came to 4 bases. This CDR3 is 11 amino acids long. The CDR3 sequence is CSVAVNEKLFF. The CDR3 region has the DNA TGCAGCGTTGCAGTTAATGAAAAACTGTTTTTT.

The chain carries TRBV25-1 and TRBJ2-3; 11 positions agree with TRBD2. V lost 7 bases and J lost 0; bases outside the gene matches: 3. The germline CDR1 and CDR2 sequences are MGHDK and SYGVNS. This CDR3 comprises 15 residues. The CDR3 region is CASNLAGGSTDTQYF. CDR3 coding DNA: TGTGCCAGCAACTTAGCGGGGGGGAGCACAGATACGCAGTATTTT.

The rearrangement links TRBV30 to TRBJ1-1; the D is unclear. Germline-derived CDR1 and CDR2 are GTSNPN and SVGIG (reference sequence). The V and J ends lost 0 bases and 1 base respectively, with 21 bases between them. The CDR3 is 18 residues long. DNA of the CDR3: TGTGCCTGGAGTGTATACACCGGGAAGAAGATTACGAACACTGAAGCTTTCTTT. This gives the protein CAWSVYTGKKITNTEAFF.

Comments on this clone: Other DNA sequences of this sample code for an identical CDR3. The chain combines TRBV5-1 with TRBJ2-2; TRBD1 might be the D (5 bases). CDR1 SGHRS and CDR2 YFSETQ come from the germline V gene. This CDR3 is 17 amino acids long. V lost 4 bases to trimming and J lost 2 bases, with 18 bases between them. The CDR3 loop is CASSLSTGRFNTGELFF. CDR3 coding DNA: TGCGCCAGCAGCCTAAGCACAGGCAGGTTCAACACCGGGGAGCTGTTTTTT.

The chain joins TRBV27 to TRBJ2-7; 8 bases are a match to TRBD1. CDR3 length: 15 residues. With 6 bases clipped from V and 5 bases from J, the junction kept 12 bases outside the gene matches. CDR1 MNHEY and CDR2 SMNVEV come from the germline V gene (reference sequence). CDR3 loop: CASRRDPGTGNEQYF. The DNA for the CDR3 is TGTGCCAGCAGGCGCGATCCCGGGACAGGTAACGAGCAGTACTTC.

This CDR3 reads CAWSVLTGSTGYTF. In DNA, the CDR3 is TGTGCCTGGAGTGTCTTGACAGGGAGTACTGGCTACACCTTC. The chain couples TRBV30 to TRBJ1-2, with TRBD1 matching 7 bases. CDR1 is GTSNPN, CDR2 SVGIG, per germline (reference sequence). V trimming: 0 bases; J trimming: 7 bases; junction bases outside the gene matches: 8. CDR3 length: 14 residues.

The CDR3 here is CASSLRGVDEQYF. CDR3 in DNA: TGTGCCAGCAGCTTGCGGGGGGTTGACGAGCAGTACTTC. The genes are TRBV5-8 and TRBJ2-5; 7 bases are shared with TRBD2. The DNA end is more similar to TRBJ2-7, so the J call may be wrong. The CDR3 extends over 13 amino acids. Germline V gene lookup returns CDR1 SGHTS and CDR2 YDEGEE.

The chain uses TRBV7-8 and TRBJ1-2, with D possibly matching TRBD1 (6 bases). Germline CDR1 and CDR2: SGHVS and FQNEAQ. The CDR3 contains 13 residues. Trimming shortened V by 3 bases and J by 3 bases, and 8 bases separated the two germline ends. The CDR3 protein is CASSLNRDYGYTF. The CDR3 DNA is TGTGCCAGCAGCTTGAACAGGGACTATGGCTACACCTTC.

About this clone: Other DNA variants within this sample encode the same CDR3. The chain uses TRBV4-1 and TRBJ2-1, with unresolved D. The CDR3 runs 16 residues. Germline V gives CDR1 MGHRA, CDR2 YSYEKL. The V end was cut by 1 base, the J end by 3 bases, with 13 bases between. For the CDR3, the DNA is TGCGCCAGCAGCCAAGGAGTCCTACCTCGCTACAATGAGCAGTTCTTC. This codes for CASSQGVLPRYNEQFF.

Comments on this clone: The sample holds other DNA sequences that translate to the same CDR3. This chain links TRBV5-1 with TRBJ2-7; no firm D call. The germline gives CDR1 SGHRS, CDR2 YFSETQ. V was cut by 0 bases and J by 1 base, with 5 bases left in between. The CDR3 runs 13 residues. Here the CDR3 reads CASSLARSYEQYF. DNA for the CDR3: TGCGCCAGCAGCTTGGCTAGGTCCTACGAGCAGTACTTC.

This clone was detected only once. The sample carries other DNA sequences with the same CDR3. The chain combines TRBV2 with TRBJ1-2, with 10 bases identical to TRBD1. J lost 0 bases, V lost 6 bases, and 13 bases had no gene match. The CDR3 totals 18 residues. Germline CDR1 is SNHLY and CDR2 is FYNNEI. CDR3 in DNA: TGTGCCAGCAGGAAATTGAGGGACAGGGGACCAACTAACTATGGCTACACCTTC. It is translated as CASRKLRDRGPTNYGYTF.

The V call is TRBV19, the J call TRBJ2-5; 8 bases are shared with TRBD1. The J call is doubtful: the DNA matches TRBJ2-7 better. The CDR3 has 14 residues. The germline V gene encodes CDR1 LNHDA and CDR2 SQIVND (reference sequence). The CDR3 coding sequence is TGTGCCAGTAGTCTGACAGGGGTCTCCTACGAGCAGTACTTC. Its protein product is CASSLTGVSYEQYF.

This clone was observed at least ten times. This sequence joins TRBV21-1 and TRBJ2-3; the D call TRBD2 from the table was never checked on the DNA. TRBV21-1 is listed as a pseudogene. The CDR3 runs to 18 residues. The CDR3 DNA follows: TGTGCCAGCAGCAAGAAAAGGGCTAGCGGGGGGGCGAAGGATACGCAGTATTTT. Its translation is CASSKKRASGGAKDTQYF.